This T cell receptor (beta chain) was sequenced during a study of CXCR3-negative and CXCR3-positive naive CD8 T cells. For this clonotype: Its antigen is as yet unknown.

The study made its TRB cDNA libraries by 5' RACE, adding UMI labels. With the 5' RACE reads reprocessed, TCRdb shows one record per CDR3 protein and no DNA. The listing records 120,000 to 150,000 distinct CDR3 sequences. Study-wide points: CXCR3-negative naive cells had less hydrophobic TRB CDR3s than did CXCR3-positive naive cells.

The CDR3 runs 15 residues. Germline V lookup: CDR1 LNHDA, CDR2 SQIVND (reference sequence). Input material: naive CXCR3+ CD8+ T cells from blood. This sample's subset: CD45RO-CCR7+CD27+CD95- naive CD8+ T cells expressing CXCR3 (TNR3+). The TCR was taken from a human donor in good health. Some clones in this sample may be carry-over from other donors' samples. V and J are TRBV19 and TRBJ2-1; the TRBD2 assignment by TCRdb is unverifiable without DNA. CDR3 residues: CASSIQGLAPEEQFF.